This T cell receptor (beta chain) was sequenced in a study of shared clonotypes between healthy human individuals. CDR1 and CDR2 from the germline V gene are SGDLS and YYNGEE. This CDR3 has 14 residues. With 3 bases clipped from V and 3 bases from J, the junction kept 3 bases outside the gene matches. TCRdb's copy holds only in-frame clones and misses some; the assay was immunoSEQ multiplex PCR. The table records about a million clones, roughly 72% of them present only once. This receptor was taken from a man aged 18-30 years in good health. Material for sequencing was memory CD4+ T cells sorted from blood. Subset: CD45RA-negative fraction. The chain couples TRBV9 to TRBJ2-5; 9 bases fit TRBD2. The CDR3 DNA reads TGTGCCAGCAGCGCCGGGACTAGCAAAGAGACCCAGTACTTC. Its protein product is CASSAGTSKETQYF.